Listed below are T cell receptor beta chains from one sample, sequenced in a study of OX40 agonist ivuxolimab in advanced cancers. Here immunoSEQ multiplex PCR was the method, and the copy in TCRdb shows in-frame clones only, minus some. Found here are about 76,000 clones, roughly 85% of them singletons; the top ten hold roughly 0.66%. The sample in question was CD4+ or CD8+ T cells sorted from blood, obtained in a trial of the OX40 agonist ivuxolimab. The origin of the receptors is an adult with an advanced solid tumor such as melanoma, head and neck, liver or kidney cancer. Both conserved end residues are part of each CDR3. A D gene is named only where the DNA matches it firmly. Not all rows give a size; the values are once, few, many and, for expanded clones, a class.

v_gene: TRBV6-1; abundance: -; d_gene: -; j_gene: TRBJ1-5; CDR3aa: CASNLEALLRQPQHF; CDR3nt: TGTGCCAGCAATTTAGAGGCCCTCCTGCGCCAGCCCCAGCATTTT
v_gene: TRBV7-3; abundance: -; d_gene: -; j_gene: TRBJ1-4; CDR3aa: CASSLNAGANEKLFF; CDR3nt: TGTGCCAGCAGCTTAAATGCGGGGGCTAATGAAAAACTGTTTTTT
v_gene: TRBV5-1; abundance: once; d_gene: TRBD2; j_gene: TRBJ2-7; CDR3aa: CASSPRTSGAYEQYF; CDR3nt: TGCGCCAGCAGCCCTAGGACTAGCGGGGCTTACGAGCAGTACTTC
v_gene: TRBV28; abundance: -; d_gene: TRBD1; j_gene: TRBJ2-1; CDR3aa: CASRPDRGGYNEQFF; CDR3nt: TGTGCCAGCAGACCGGACAGGGGTGGTTACAATGAGCAGTTCTTC
v_gene: TRBV4-2; abundance: -; d_gene: -; j_gene: TRBJ2-1; CDR3aa: CASSQEPHSNNEQFF; CDR3nt: TGTGCCAGCAGCCAAGAGCCTCATTCCAACAATGAGCAGTTCTTC
v_gene: TRBV19; abundance: -; d_gene: -; j_gene: TRBJ2-2; CDR3aa: CASSIRRGTVTGELFF; CDR3nt: TGTGCCAGTAGTATTCGGCGGGGGACAGTAACCGGGGAGCTGTTTTTT
v_gene: TRBV6-6; abundance: -; d_gene: -; j_gene: TRBJ1-6; CDR3aa: CASSSRVVFDDSPLHF; CDR3nt: TGTGCCAGCAGTTCAAGGGTTGTCTTCGATGATTCACCCCTCCACTTT
v_gene: TRBV29-1; abundance: -; d_gene: -; j_gene: TRBJ1-3; CDR3aa: CSVAEAELNSGNTIYF; CDR3nt: TGCAGCGTTGCTGAGGCAGAGTTAAACTCTGGAAACACCATATATTTT
v_gene: TRBV11-2; abundance: -; d_gene: -; j_gene: TRBJ2-3; CDR3aa: CASSLVGPRTDTQYF; CDR3nt: TGTGCCAGCAGCTTAGTAGGTCCACGCACAGATACGCAGTATTTT
v_gene: TRBV2; abundance: -; d_gene: TRBD1; j_gene: TRBJ1-2; CDR3aa: CARRGQGPNYGYTF; CDR3nt: TGTGCCCGGCGGGGACAGGGGCCTAACTATGGCTACACCTTC
v_gene: TRBV19; abundance: -; d_gene: -; j_gene: TRBJ2-2; CDR3aa: CASVSTDNTGELFF; CDR3nt: TGTGCCAGCGTCAGTACAGATAACACCGGGGAGCTGTTTTTT
v_gene: TRBV5-1; abundance: -; d_gene: TRBD2; j_gene: TRBJ2-1; CDR3aa: CASSLGSGGRYNEQFF; CDR3nt: TGCGCCAGCAGCTTGGGTAGCGGGGGGAGATACAATGAGCAGTTCTTC
v_gene: TRBV2; abundance: -; d_gene: -; j_gene: TRBJ1-5; CDR3aa: CASSGGNGNQPQHF; CDR3nt: TGTGCCAGCAGTGGGGGCAACGGCAATCAGCCCCAGCATTTT
v_gene: TRBV7-7; abundance: -; d_gene: TRBD2; j_gene: TRBJ2-3; CDR3aa: CASSSRLAGGTDTQYF; CDR3nt: TGTGCCAGCAGCTCTAGACTAGCGGGAGGCACAGATACGCAGTATTTT
v_gene: TRBV5-5; abundance: few; d_gene: TRBD1; j_gene: TRBJ1-1; CDR3aa: CASSLMTGIRSTEAFF; CDR3nt: TGTGCCAGCAGCCTTATGACAGGGATTCGTTCCACTGAAGCTTTCTTT
v_gene: TRBV18; abundance: once; d_gene: -; j_gene: TRBJ1-3; CDR3aa: CASSPGQERNTIYF; CDR3nt: TGTGCCAGCTCACCAGGGCAGGAAAGAAACACCATATATTTT
v_gene: TRBV5-1; abundance: -; d_gene: -; j_gene: TRBJ2-4; CDR3aa: CASSPRQAQNIQYF; CDR3nt: TGCGCCAGCAGCCCCCGACAGGCTCAAAACATTCAGTACTTC
v_gene: TRBV19; abundance: once; d_gene: TRBD2; j_gene: TRBJ2-5; CDR3aa: CASSRTSGTIIETQYF; CDR3nt: TGTGCCAGTAGTCGCACATCCGGGACTATCATAGAGACCCAGTACTTC
v_gene: TRBV7-9; abundance: -; d_gene: -; j_gene: TRBJ1-6; CDR3aa: CASSQTQDSPLHF; CDR3nt: TGTGCCAGCAGCCAAACCCAGGATTCACCCCTCCACTTT
v_gene: TRBV6-5; abundance: -; d_gene: -; j_gene: TRBJ1-4; CDR3aa: CASSYTTLDAGKLFF; CDR3nt: TGTGCCAGCAGTTACACGACCTTAGACGCCGGAAAACTGTTTTTT
v_gene: TRBV6-6; abundance: -; d_gene: TRBD2; j_gene: TRBJ2-2; CDR3aa: CASSYGGEGGELFF; CDR3nt: TGTGCCAGCAGTTATGGAGGGGAGGGCGGGGAGCTGTTTTTT
v_gene: TRBV7-2; abundance: -; d_gene: -; j_gene: TRBJ2-6; CDR3aa: CASSPGQPSGANVLTF; CDR3nt: TGTGCCAGCAGCCCTGGACAGCCCTCTGGGGCCAACGTCCTGACTTTC
v_gene: TRBV27; abundance: -; d_gene: -; j_gene: TRBJ2-7; CDR3aa: CASSLSVDSSYEQYF; CDR3nt: TGTGCCAGCAGTTTATCGGTGGACAGCTCCTACGAGCAGTACTTC
v_gene: TRBV5-1; abundance: -; d_gene: -; j_gene: TRBJ2-3; CDR3aa: CASSLHQPTDTQYF; CDR3nt: TGCGCCAGCAGCTTGCATCAGCCCACAGATACGCAGTATTTT
v_gene: TRBV6-5; abundance: -; d_gene: TRBD1; j_gene: TRBJ1-2; CDR3aa: CASSYSGQRDGYTF; CDR3nt: TGTGCCAGCAGTTACTCGGGACAGCGGGATGGCTACACCTTC
v_gene: TRBV9; abundance: -; d_gene: -; j_gene: TRBJ2-2; CDR3aa: CASSSSGTANTGELFF; CDR3nt: TGTGCCAGCAGCTCCTCCGGGACGGCGAACACCGGGGAGCTGTTTTTT
v_gene: TRBV7-2; abundance: -; d_gene: TRBD2; j_gene: TRBJ2-3; CDR3aa: CASSLLAGGSTDTQYF; CDR3nt: TGTGCCAGCAGCTTACTGGCGGGGGGCTCCACAGATACGCAGTATTTT
v_gene: TRBV7-9; abundance: -; d_gene: -; j_gene: TRBJ2-1; CDR3aa: CASSAPPREEQFF; CDR3nt: TGTGCCAGCAGCGCCCCTCCTAGAGAGGAGCAGTTCTTC
v_gene: TRBV30; abundance: once; d_gene: TRBD1; j_gene: TRBJ1-2; CDR3aa: CAWSLQGTYGYTF; CDR3nt: TGTGCCTGGAGCCTACAGGGGACCTATGGCTACACCTTC
v_gene: TRBV4-3; abundance: -; d_gene: -; j_gene: TRBJ1-6; CDR3aa: CASSQDSGHHNSPLHF; CDR3nt: TGCGCCAGCAGCCAAGATTCGGGACACCATAATTCACCCCTCCACTTT
v_gene: TRBV7-2; abundance: -; d_gene: TRBD2; j_gene: TRBJ2-3; CDR3aa: CASSFLLAGTGTDTQYF; CDR3nt: TGTGCCAGCAGCTTTCTCCTAGCGGGAACAGGCACAGATACGCAGTATTTT